This T cell receptor (beta chain) was sequenced in a study of molecular identifiers for immune sequencing clone quantification. Findings of the study overall: Sharing of a barcode by identical TCR molecules could cause highly expanded clone sizes to be underestimated. In naive cells, clones above 20 RNA copies held under 1% of molecules, whereas in effector cells they held over 99%.

This clonotype occurred a few times. As yet, its antigen is unknown. Each CDR3 protein is one row after TCRdb ran MiXCR on the PCR reads. The table has hundreds of thousands of distinct CDR3 sequences, roughly 23% seen once. The CD8+CD4-CCR7+CD45RA+ phenotype defined the sorted naive CD8 T cells. The CDR3 contains 14 residues. V lost 6 bases and J lost 4, with 18 bases in between. CDR1 DFQATT and CDR2 SNEGSKA come from the germline V gene (reference sequence). The sequencing sample was made of naive CD8+ T cells from blood, with Jurkat cell RNA spiked in. As for subset: FACS-sorted CD8+CD4-CCR7+CD45RA+ naive T cells. The clonotype originates from a human donor in good health. Some libraries in this study had Jurkat cell RNA spiked in. The chain joins TRBV20-1 to TRBJ1-1; a possible D gene is TRBD1 (6 bases). The CDR3 is CSATVDRRTTEAFF. The CDR3 nucleotides are TGCAGTGCCACGGTCGACAGGAGGACCACTGAAGCTTTCTTT.